This TCR beta chain originates from a study of blood T cells in healthy people across ages. A J-beta primer mix and a sample-barcoded 5' primer were used in a second PCR of roughly 7 to 12 cycles. TCRdb analysed the 5' RACE reads with MiXCR anew, one entry per CDR3 protein. Among 750,000 or so distinct CDR3 sequences listed, roughly 25% were seen once. This clonotype was seen a few times. Trimming left V 5 bases short and J 3 bases short, with 7 bases between. Germline assignment: CDR1 MGHDK and CDR2 SYGVNS. The CDR3 loop spans 12 amino acids. The sample was also linked to a second study, of T cells of mothers and their children.

The gene calls are TRBV25-1 and TRBJ1-2, with TRBD1 as a possible D gene (5 bases). The origin of this receptor is a boy between 5 and 17 years old in good health. Sequenced input: blood. The CDR3 spells CASSWGHYGYTF. DNA of the CDR3: TGTGCCAGCAGTTGGGGACACTATGGCTACACCTTC.